The clone carrying this T cell receptor (beta chain) has only one observation. The target antigen is unknown. The data derive from a study of vaccination and CD4 T cells after COVID-19. Turning to the study itself: Overlapping SARS-CoV-2, HCoV-NL63, HCoV-OC43 and HCoV-229E spike peptides were used to stimulate cells.

V was cut by 1 base and J by 11 bases, with 14 bases left in between. Germline V CDR1 and CDR2: SEHNR, FQNEAQ (reference sequence). This CDR3 is 13 amino acids long. The treatment here: approximately 9-day PBMC culture with coronavirus spike peptide pools or control peptides (ViraFEST assay). Following expansion of antigen-specific T cells with peptide pools, ViraFEST then sequenced TCRs. Cultures of PBMCs, two million per well, were set up with roughly 10 IU/ml IL-2 and around 9.9 ug/ml peptide pools. The Oncomine TCR Beta short-read assay sequenced DNA from cultured CD4+ T cells. Cultures of CD4+ T cells served as the source for extracting genomic DNA. MiXCR was run by TCRdb on the PCR reads, yielding one entry per CDR3 protein. The table includes 14,000 or so distinct CDR3 sequences, roughly 63% detected once.

The material sequenced was CD4+ T cells from blood, cultured in vitro. This rearrangement joins TRBV7-9 to TRBJ2-5; possible D gene TRBD2, 7 bases. This clonotype was obtained from a human donor who had recovered from COVID-19. The chain's CDR3 is CASSLGAGRGQYF. The CDR3 coding sequence is TGTGCCAGCAGCTTAGGGGCAGGGAGGGGGCAGTACTTC.